A single sample gave rise to the 5 T cell receptor beta chains below, sequenced in a study of metastatic and nonmetastatic thyroid tumors. TCRdb ran MiXCR on the PCR reads. Here the sample spans roughly 27,000 clones, 13% being singletons. Thyroid surgery was performed in patients who had received no treatment beforehand. The specimen sequenced was blood. The source is a female donor with papillary thyroid cancer or a benign thyroid nodule (not recorded which). Some clones in this sample may be carry-over from other donors' samples.

This clone was found many times. The chain recombines TRBV3-1 with TRBJ2-3, with unresolved D. Per germline, CDR1 LGHDT and CDR2 YNNKEL (reference sequence). The germline V and J ends were trimmed by 7 bases and 5 bases, with 10 bases remaining between them. This CDR3 is 12 amino acids long. In DNA, the CDR3 is TGTGCCAGCATTCTCGAAGGAGATACGCAGTATTTT. Protein sequence: CASILEGDTQYF.

This sequence joins TRBV30 and TRBJ1-6; possible D gene TRBD1, 5 bases. Germline-derived CDR1 and CDR2 are GTSNPN and SVGIG (reference sequence). Trimming shortened V by 5 bases and J by 7 bases, and 9 bases separated the two germline ends. This CDR3 has 12 residues. The CDR3 DNA is TGTGCCTGGGAATACAGGAATTCACCCCTCCACTTT. Translating gives CAWEYRNSPLHF.

Details on this clone: The CDR3 does not end in the conserved phenylalanine or tryptophan, so this is likely a read error. The gene calls are TRBV5-1 and TRBJ2-2; D may match TRBD1 or TRBD2 (6 bases each). CDR1 is SGHRS and CDR2 is YFSETQ in the germline V gene. This CDR3 is built from 16 residues. Here the CDR3 reads CANSSEGGLNTGELFL. DNA of the CDR3: TGCGCCAACAGCTCCGAGGGGGGACTGAACACCGGGGAGCTGTTTCTT.

The CDR3 loop reads CASSFGSLGVDDEQYF. Here the CDR3 DNA reads TGTGCCAGCAGTTTCGGGTCACTTGGAGTAGACGACGAGCAGTACTTC. This chain joins TRBV4-2 and TRBJ2-7; D not certain. Germline V CDR1 and CDR2: LGHNA, YNFKEQ. There are 16 residues in the CDR3. V lost 6 bases and J lost 5, with 23 bases in between.

The sample holds a few counts of this clone. The chain joins TRBV6-1 to TRBJ2-7; no reliable D call. The V end was cut by 4 bases, the J end by 1 base, with 17 bases between. Germline values: CDR1 MNHNS, CDR2 SASEGT. The CDR3 has 16 amino acids. The CDR3 region is CASSVRSVSGSYEQYF. As DNA, the CDR3 is TGTGCCAGCAGTGTTCGCAGCGTGAGTGGGTCCTACGAGCAGTACTTC.